This T cell receptor beta chain was captured in a study of cytomegalovirus exposure and HLA in healthy donors. Study-wide results and caveats: TCR beta V- and J-gene trimming was later associated with a missense DCLRE1C variant.

The germline V gene has CDR1 SEHNR and CDR2 FQNEAQ (reference sequence). With 3 bases removed from V and 6 bases from J, the gap between germline ends came to 8 bases. The CDR3 has 12 amino acids. This clone occurred a few times. Its antigen is not identified. The PCR had 60 Vbeta and 13 Jbeta primers. Sequencing was performed with immunoSEQ multiplex PCR; in TCRdb, only in-frame clones are kept and a portion is missing. The repertoire consists of some 150,000 clones, with more than 70% occurring once and the leading ten covering less than 4.5%. The sequence was obtained from a man aged 50 to 59 in good health and CMV-seropositive. The rearrangement links TRBV7-9 to TRBJ1-1; unclear D gene. Sequenced sample: PBMCs. The CDR3 spells CASSFFFPEAFF. DNA for the CDR3: TGTGCCAGCAGCTTTTTCTTCCCTGAAGCTTTCTTT.